This TCR beta chain was captured by sequencing in a study of technical replicates of blood from a few donors. Germline V gene lookup returns CDR1 LGHNA and CDR2 YNFKEQ. This CDR3 is built from 16 residues. Trimming at V came to 0 bases and at J to 8 bases, leaving 10 bases not matched to a gene. Here immunoSEQ multiplex PCR was the method, and the copy in TCRdb shows in-frame clones only, minus some. The table lists 6,500 to 7,500 clones, 95% to 97% of them singletons. This TCR was recovered from a human donor in good health. This chain connects TRBV4-2 to TRBJ2-1; TRBD2 aligns across 7 bases. Sequences were obtained from PBMCs. The CDR3 nucleotides read TGTGCCAGCAGCCAAGACCCAGCGGGAAGGACGGATGAGCAGTTCTTC. Encoded protein: CASSQDPAGRTDEQFF.